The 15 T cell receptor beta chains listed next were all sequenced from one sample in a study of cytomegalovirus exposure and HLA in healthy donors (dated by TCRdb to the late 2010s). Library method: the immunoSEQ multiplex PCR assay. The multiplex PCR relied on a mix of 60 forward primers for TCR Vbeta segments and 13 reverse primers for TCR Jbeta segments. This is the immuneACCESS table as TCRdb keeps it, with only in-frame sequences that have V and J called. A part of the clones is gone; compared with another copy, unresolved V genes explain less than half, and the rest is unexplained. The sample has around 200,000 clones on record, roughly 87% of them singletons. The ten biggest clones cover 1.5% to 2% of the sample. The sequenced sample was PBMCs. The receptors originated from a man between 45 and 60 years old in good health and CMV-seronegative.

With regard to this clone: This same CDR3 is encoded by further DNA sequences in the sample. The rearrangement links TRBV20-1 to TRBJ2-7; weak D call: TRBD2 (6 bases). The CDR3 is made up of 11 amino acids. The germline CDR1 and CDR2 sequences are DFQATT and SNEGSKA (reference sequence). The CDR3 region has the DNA TGCAGCGCCCTCGGGGGTTACGAGCAGTACTTC. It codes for CSALGGYEQYF.

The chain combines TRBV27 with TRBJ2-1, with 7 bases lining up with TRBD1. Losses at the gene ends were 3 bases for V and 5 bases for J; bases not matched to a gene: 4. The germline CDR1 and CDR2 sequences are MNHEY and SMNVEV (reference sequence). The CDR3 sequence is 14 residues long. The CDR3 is CASSFGTADNEQFF. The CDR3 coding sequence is TGTGCCAGCAGTTTTGGGACAGCAGACAATGAGCAGTTCTTC.

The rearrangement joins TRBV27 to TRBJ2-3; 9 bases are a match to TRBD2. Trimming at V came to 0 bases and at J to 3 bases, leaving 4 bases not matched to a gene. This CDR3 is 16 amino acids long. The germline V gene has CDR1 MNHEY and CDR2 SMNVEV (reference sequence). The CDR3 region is CASSLSTAGGTDTQYF. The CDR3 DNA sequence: TGTGCCAGCAGTTTATCAACAGCGGGAGGTACAGATACGCAGTATTTT.

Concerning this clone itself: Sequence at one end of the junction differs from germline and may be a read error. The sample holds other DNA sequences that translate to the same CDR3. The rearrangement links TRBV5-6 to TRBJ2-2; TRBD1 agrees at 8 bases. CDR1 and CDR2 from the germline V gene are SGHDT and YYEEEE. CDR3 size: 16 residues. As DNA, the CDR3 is TGCGCCAGCAGCTTGGATCGTCAGGGGGCTAACTGGGAGCTGTTTTTT. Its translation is CASSLDRQGANWELFF. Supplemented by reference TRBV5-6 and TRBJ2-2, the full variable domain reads DAGVTQSPTHLIKTRGQQVTLRCSPKSGHDTVSWYQQALGQGPQFIFQYYEEEERQRGNFPDRFSGHQFPNYSSELNVNALLLGDSALYLCASSLDRQGANWELFFGEGSRLTVL.

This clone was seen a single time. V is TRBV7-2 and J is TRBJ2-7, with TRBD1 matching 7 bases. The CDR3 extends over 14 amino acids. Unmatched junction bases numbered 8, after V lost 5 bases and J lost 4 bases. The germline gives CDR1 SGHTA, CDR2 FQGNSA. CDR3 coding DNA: TGTGCCAGCAGCCCGTCAGGGGGTAGATACGAGCAGTACTTC. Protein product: CASSPSGGRYEQYF.

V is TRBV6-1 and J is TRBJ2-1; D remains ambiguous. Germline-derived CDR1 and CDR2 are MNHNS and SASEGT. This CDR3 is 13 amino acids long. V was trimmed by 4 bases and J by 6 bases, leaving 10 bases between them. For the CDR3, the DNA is TGTGCCAGCAGTGTTCCAGATTTCAATGAGCAGTTCTTC. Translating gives CASSVPDFNEQFF.

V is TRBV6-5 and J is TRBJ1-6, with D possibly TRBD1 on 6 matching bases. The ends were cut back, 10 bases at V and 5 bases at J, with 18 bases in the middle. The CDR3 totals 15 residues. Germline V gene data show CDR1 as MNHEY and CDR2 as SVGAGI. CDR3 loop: CAIRTSGENNSPLHF. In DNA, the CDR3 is TGTGCCATCAGGACATCAGGGGAAAATAATTCACCCCTCCACTTT.

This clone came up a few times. Here the CDR3 reads CASSLSGVNNQPQHF. CDR3 in DNA: TGTGCCAGCAGCCTCTCAGGGGTCAACAATCAGCCCCAGCATTTT. The chain combines TRBV28 with TRBJ1-5; D perhaps matches TRBD1 (6 bases). The germline V gene encodes CDR1 MDHEN and CDR2 SYDVKM. Deletions cut 6 bases from V and 3 bases from J, with 15 bases between. CDR3 size: 15 residues.

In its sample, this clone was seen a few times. The CDR3 bases are TGTGCCAGCAGCGAAGGAGGGAGCACTGAAGCTTTCTTT. Amino acids: CASSEGGSTEAFF. The chain has TRBV5-5 and TRBJ1-1; the D is unclear. Trimming took off 4 bases at V and 4 bases at J, with 11 bases between the two ends. Looked up from germline, CDR1 is SGHKS and CDR2 is YYEKEE (reference sequence). This CDR3 contains 13 residues.

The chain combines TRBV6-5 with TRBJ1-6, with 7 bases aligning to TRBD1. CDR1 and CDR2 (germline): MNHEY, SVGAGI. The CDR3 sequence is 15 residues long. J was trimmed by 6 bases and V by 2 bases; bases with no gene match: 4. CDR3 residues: CASSYDRQGNSPLHF. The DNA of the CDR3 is TGTGCCAGCAGTTACGACCGACAGGGTAATTCACCCCTCCACTTT.

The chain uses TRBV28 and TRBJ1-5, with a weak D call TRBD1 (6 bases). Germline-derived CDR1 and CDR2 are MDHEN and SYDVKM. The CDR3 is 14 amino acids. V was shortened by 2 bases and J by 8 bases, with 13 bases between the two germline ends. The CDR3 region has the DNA TGTGCCAGCAGTTTAAGGGGGGGCGCGGAGCCCCAGCATTTT. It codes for CASSLRGGAEPQHF.

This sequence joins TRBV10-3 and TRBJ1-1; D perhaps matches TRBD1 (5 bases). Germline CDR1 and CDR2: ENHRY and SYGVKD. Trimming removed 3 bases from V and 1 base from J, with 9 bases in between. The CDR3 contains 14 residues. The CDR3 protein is CAISDLGANTEAFF. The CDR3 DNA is TGTGCCATCAGTGACCTTGGGGCGAACACTGAAGCTTTCTTT.

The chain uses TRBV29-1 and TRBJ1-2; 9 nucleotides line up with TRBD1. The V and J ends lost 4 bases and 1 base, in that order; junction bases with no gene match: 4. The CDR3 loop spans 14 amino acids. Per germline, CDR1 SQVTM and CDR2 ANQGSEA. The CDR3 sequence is CSVGKDRGNYGYTF. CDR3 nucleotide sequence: TGCAGCGTTGGAAAGGACAGGGGTAACTATGGCTACACCTTC.

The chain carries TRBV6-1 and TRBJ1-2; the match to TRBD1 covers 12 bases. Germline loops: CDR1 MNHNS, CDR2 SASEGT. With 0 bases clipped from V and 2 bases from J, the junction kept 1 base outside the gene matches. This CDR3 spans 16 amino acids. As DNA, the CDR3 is TGTGCCAGCAGTGAAGCGGGACAGGGGGCGAACTATGGCTACACCTTC. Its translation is CASSEAGQGANYGYTF.

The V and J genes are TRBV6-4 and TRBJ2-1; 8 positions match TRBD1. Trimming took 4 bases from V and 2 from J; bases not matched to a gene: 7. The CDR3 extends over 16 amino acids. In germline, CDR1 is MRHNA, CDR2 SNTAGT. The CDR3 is CASSASSGGPYNEQFF. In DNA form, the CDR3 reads TGTGCCAGCAGTGCTTCATCAGGGGGCCCCTACAATGAGCAGTTCTTC.